The T cell receptor beta chain under discussion was sequenced for a study of T cell changes during pregnancy in multiple sclerosis. Assay used: immunoSEQ multiplex PCR; TCRdb lists only in-frame clones, some missing. The sample contains roughly 100,000 clones, roughly 93% of which appear only once. The table lists this clone with a count of one. This TCR derives from a female donor with multiple sclerosis, enrolled in a pregnancy study. Sequenced here: peripheral blood, sampled after pregnancy.

Written as DNA, the CDR3 is TGTGCCAGCAGAGGGACTAGCGGGAGTGACAATGAGCAGTTCTTC. Translated: CASRGTSGSDNEQFF. The chain joins TRBV6-6 to TRBJ2-1; TRBD2 matches 14 bases. Germline values: CDR1 MNHNY, CDR2 SVGAGI (reference sequence). V lost 6 bases and J lost 5; bases outside the gene matches: 3. The CDR3 extends over 15 amino acids.